This passage covers 13 T cell receptor beta chains from one sample sequenced in a study of control samples from healthy donors and cancer patients. Sequencing used immunoSEQ multiplex PCR; TCRdb keeps in-frame clones, though not all of them. Of around 94,000 clones in the sample, approximately 90% were seen once. Sequenced sample: blood. These TCRs come from a woman younger than 35 in good health.

The chain uses TRBV24-1 and TRBJ2-2, with D possibly matching TRBD2 (5 bases). CDR1 and CDR2 from the germline V gene are KGHDR and SFDVKD. Trimming removed 4 bases from V and 0 bases from J, with 14 bases in between. The CDR3 extends over 17 amino acids. The chain's CDR3 is CATSDPGSASNTGELFF. In DNA, the CDR3 is TGTGCCACCAGTGACCCTGGGAGTGCTTCGAACACCGGGGAGCTGTTTTTT.

The chain combines TRBV7-9 with TRBJ2-1; 10 bases fit TRBD1. In germline, CDR1 is SEHNR, CDR2 FQNEAQ (reference sequence). The CDR3 spans 14 residues. V trimming: 5 bases; J trimming: 7 bases; junction bases outside the gene matches: 5. CDR3 nucleotide sequence: TGTGCCAGCAGCCCTGGACAGGGGGAAAATGAGCAGTTCTTC. It codes for CASSPGQGENEQFF.

The CDR3 loop reads CASSTRGVTFGELFF. The CDR3 DNA is TGTGCCAGCAGCACTCGGGGGGTGACGTTCGGGGAGCTGTTTTTT. The chain carries TRBV7-8 and TRBJ2-2, with 7 bases fitting TRBD2. This CDR3 is 15 amino acids long. V gave up 5 bases and J gave up 7 bases; unmatched junction bases: 10. Germline loops: CDR1 SGHVS, CDR2 FQNEAQ.

The gene calls are TRBV19 and TRBJ2-7; the match to TRBD2 covers 13 bases. In germline, CDR1 is LNHDA, CDR2 SQIVND (reference sequence). The CDR3 has 15 residues. Unmatched junction bases numbered 9, after V lost 6 bases and J lost 7 bases. CDR3 in DNA: TGTGCCAGTAGAGACGGGACTAGCGGGGCGCAGGAGCAGTACTTC. This translates into CASRDGTSGAQEQYF. Looking up the rest from reference TRBV19 and TRBJ2-7 gives the full variable domain: DGGITQSPKYLFRKEGQNVTLSCEQNLNHDAMYWYRQDPGQGLRLIYYSQIVNDFQKGDIAEGYSVSREKKESFPLTVTSAQKNPTAFYLCASRDGTSGAQEQYFGPGTRLTVT.

The chain carries TRBV5-1 and TRBJ2-1; tentative D call: TRBD2 (6 bases). Germline loops: CDR1 SGHRS, CDR2 YFSETQ. The V gene lost 1 base and the J gene lost 4 bases, with 12 bases spanning the gap. The CDR3 is made up of 15 amino acids. CDR3 region: CASSLLGGAYNEQFF. The CDR3 DNA reads as TGCGCCAGCAGCTTGCTAGGCGGGGCGTACAATGAGCAGTTCTTC.

J is TRBJ2-3 and V is TRBV27; 8 bases agree with TRBD2. The CDR3 runs 16 residues. Germline V gene data show CDR1 as MNHEY and CDR2 as SMNVEV (reference sequence). J gave up 2 bases and V 2 bases, and 6 bases lay outside the gene matches. The CDR3 loop is CASSLTRGGSTDTQYF. CDR3 DNA sequence: TGTGCCAGCAGTTTAACACGGGGGGGTTCCACAGATACGCAGTATTTT.

This chain links TRBV28 with TRBJ1-5; D possibly corresponds to TRBD1 (6 bases). V was shortened by 7 bases and J by 9 bases, with 16 bases between the two germline ends. The CDR3 extends over 13 amino acids. The germline V gene encodes CDR1 MDHEN and CDR2 SYDVKM. CDR3 protein: CASNSGGLGPQHF. The CDR3 DNA reads as TGTGCCAGCAATAGCGGGGGCCTTGGGCCCCAGCATTTT.

The chain carries TRBV6-6 and TRBJ1-2; 8 bases are shared with TRBD1. CDR1 and CDR2 from the germline V gene are MNHNY and SVGAGI (reference sequence). The CDR3 extends over 13 amino acids. V lost 7 bases, J lost 6 bases, and 7 bases stayed unmatched. The CDR3 sequence is CASTERQGHGYTF. The DNA for the CDR3 is TGTGCCAGCACCGAAAGACAGGGGCATGGCTACACCTTC.

This clone was recorded only once. The CDR3 is CSASRQGPPEAFF. CDR3 sequence (DNA): TGCAGTGCTAGTCGACAGGGTCCCCCTGAAGCTTTCTTT. The chain joins TRBV20-1 to TRBJ1-1, with 7 bases that match TRBD1. This CDR3 has 13 residues. With V trimmed by 3 bases and J by 6 bases, 7 bases remained unmatched. Germline V lookup: CDR1 DFQATT, CDR2 SNEGSKA (reference sequence).

The J gene is TRBJ1-1, the V gene TRBV13; D might be TRBD1 (5 bases). Germline CDR1 is PRHDT and CDR2 is FYEKMQ (reference sequence). V was shortened by 6 bases and J by 4 bases, with 12 bases between the two germline ends. The CDR3 sequence is 13 residues long. The DNA for the CDR3 is TGTGCCAGCAGAGGGGCTTTGGGCACTGAAGCTTTCTTT. Amino acids: CASRGALGTEAFF.

V usage is TRBV18 and J usage is TRBJ2-1; TRBD2 agrees at 8 bases. This CDR3 is built from 13 residues. Germline V gene sequence: CDR1 KGHSH, CDR2 LQKENI. The ends lost 3 bases at V and 9 bases at J; junction bases unmatched: 4. CDR3 loop: CASSPGLDGEQFF. CDR3 DNA: TGTGCCAGCTCACCGGGACTAGACGGTGAGCAGTTCTTC.

The rearrangement uses TRBV7-9 and TRBJ1-2; 9 positions match TRBD1. Trimming removed 6 bases from V and 8 bases from J; junction bases left unmatched: 7. The CDR3 runs 13 residues. From germline, CDR1 is SEHNR and CDR2 FQNEAQ (reference sequence). CDR3 protein: CASRMDRGYGYTF. The CDR3 nucleotides are TGTGCCAGCAGGATGGACAGGGGATACGGCTACACCTTC.

This rearrangement joins TRBV27 to TRBJ2-1; no reliable D call. The CDR3 is 12 amino acids. Germline V gene lookup returns CDR1 MNHEY and CDR2 SMNVEV (reference sequence). Trimming cost V 2 bases and J 13 bases, with 12 bases left between them. The CDR3 DNA reads TGTGCCAGCAGTTTACCCCACAAACCACAGTTCTTC. It encodes CASSLPHKPQFF.